These T cell receptor beta chains were read from a single sample in a study of shared T cell receptors in the human thymus. Using immunoSEQ multiplex PCR, the repertoire was profiled, and TCRdb retains in-frame clones only, with some absent. The table shows 540,000 or so clones, with around 82% occurring only once. Another study also made use of these data, one on human thymus T cells.

Sequencing input: thymocytes. Receptors originate from a boy younger than two with a congenital heart defect. CDR3s include the opening cysteine and the closing phenylalanine or tryptophan. The D gene is left open where the match is weak. Some rows mark clone size as missing; the rest say once, few, many or name a class of expanded clone.

v_call	j_call	d_call	clone_size	cdr3_aa	cdr3_nt
TRBV23-1	TRBJ2-5	NA	NA	CASSPQGGARETQYF	TGCGCCAGCAGTCCCCAAGGGGGGGCGCGGGAGACCCAGTACTTC
TRBV7-8	TRBJ2-1	TRBD2	NA	CASSPRGGRPDNEQFF	TGTGCCAGCAGCCCCCGGGGCGGGAGGCCGGACAATGAGCAGTTCTTC
TRBV4-1	TRBJ2-7	TRBD1	NA	CTSSRGTGGASYEQYF	TGCACCAGCAGCCGCGGGACAGGGGGCGCCTCCTACGAGCAGTACTTC
TRBV6-5	TRBJ2-5	NA	NA	CASSPRGVLLETQYF	TGTGCCAGCAGTCCCAGGGGGGTGTTGCTAGAGACCCAGTACTTC
TRBV19	TRBJ2-7	TRBD2	NA	CASSIGREQGEQYF	TGTGCCAGTAGTATCGGGCGGGAGCAGGGCGAGCAGTACTTC
TRBV2	TRBJ2-1	NA	NA	CASKDTGWKFF	TGTGCCAGCAAGGACACAGGGTGGAAGTTCTTC
TRBV6-6	TRBJ1-5	NA	NA	CASSYSGHPAGQPQHF	TGTGCCAGCAGTTACTCGGGACACCCGGCGGGTCAGCCCCAGCATTTT
TRBV12-5	TRBJ2-6	TRBD1	NA	CASGLVRRTGGEGANVLTF	TGTGCTAGTGGTTTGGTAAGGAGGACAGGGGGCGAAGGGGCCAACGTCCTGACTTTC
TRBV7-8	TRBJ1-2	TRBD1	NA	CASSADRESSNYGYTF	TGTGCCAGCAGCGCCGACAGGGAGTCTTCTAACTATGGCTACACCTTC
TRBV4-1	TRBJ2-7	TRBD2	NA	CASSHLREGHEQYF	TGCGCCAGCAGCCACCTACGGGAGGGGCACGAGCAGTACTTC
TRBV28	TRBJ1-2	TRBD1	NA	CASFYGTGAFYGYTF	TGTGCCAGCTTTTACGGGACAGGGGCCTTCTATGGCTACACCTTC
TRBV15	TRBJ2-1	TRBD2	NA	CATSRESAGGPEGCFEQFF	TGTGCCACCAGCAGAGAGTCGGCGGGAGGGCCGGAAGGATGCTTTGAGCAGTTCTTC
TRBV5-4	TRBJ2-6	NA	once	CASSSDYGGANVLTF	TGTGCCAGCAGCTCCGACTACGGCGGGGCCAACGTCCTGACTTTC
TRBV14	TRBJ1-1	NA	NA	CASSRGLGNTEAFF	TGTGCCAGCAGCCGGGGGCTTGGGAACACTGAAGCTTTCTTT
TRBV29-1	TRBJ2-1	NA	NA	CSVEGGDPVNEQFF	TGCAGCGTTGAAGGGGGCGACCCTGTGAATGAGCAGTTCTTC
TRBV7-2	TRBJ2-1	TRBD2	NA	CASSLGVAGFSSYNEQFF	TGTGCCAGCAGCTTAGGGGTAGCGGGATTTAGCTCCTACAATGAGCAGTTCTTC
TRBV5-1	TRBJ2-5	TRBD1	once	CASSPGQGQLETQYF	TGCGCCAGCAGCCCAGGACAGGGGCAACTGGAGACCCAGTACTTC